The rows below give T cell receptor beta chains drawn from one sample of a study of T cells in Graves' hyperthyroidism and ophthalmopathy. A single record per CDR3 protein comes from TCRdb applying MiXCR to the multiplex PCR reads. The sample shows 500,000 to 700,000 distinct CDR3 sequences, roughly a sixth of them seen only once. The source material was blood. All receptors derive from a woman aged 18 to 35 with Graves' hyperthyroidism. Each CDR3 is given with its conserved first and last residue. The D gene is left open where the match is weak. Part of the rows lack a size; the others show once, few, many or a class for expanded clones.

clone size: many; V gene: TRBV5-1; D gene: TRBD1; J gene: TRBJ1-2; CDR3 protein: CASAASGGNYGYTF; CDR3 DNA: TGCGCCAGTGCTGCGTCAGGGGGCAACTATGGCTACACCTTC
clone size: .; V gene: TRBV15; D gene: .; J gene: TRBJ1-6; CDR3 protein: CATSRGVQGVNSPLHF; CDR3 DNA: TGTGCCACCAGCAGGGGTGTTCAGGGCGTTAATTCACCCCTCCACTTT
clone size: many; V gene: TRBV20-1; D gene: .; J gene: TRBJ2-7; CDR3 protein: CSAYRALGDEQYF; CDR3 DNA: TGCAGTGCGTACCGGGCCCTTGGAGACGAGCAGTACTTC
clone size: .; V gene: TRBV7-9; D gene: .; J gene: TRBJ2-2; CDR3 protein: CASSLSLELTGELFF; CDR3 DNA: TGTGCCAGCAGCTTATCCCTCGAGTTGACCGGGGAGCTGTTTTTT
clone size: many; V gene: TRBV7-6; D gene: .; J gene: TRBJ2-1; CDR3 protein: CASSFSFNYNEQFF; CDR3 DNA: TGTGCCAGCAGCTTTAGCTTCAACTACAATGAGCAGTTCTTC
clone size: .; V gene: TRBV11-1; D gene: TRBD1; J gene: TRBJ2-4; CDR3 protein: CASSLDGTAAKNIQYF; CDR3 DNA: TGTGCCAGCAGCTTAGATGGGACAGCGGCCAAAAACATTCAGTACTTC
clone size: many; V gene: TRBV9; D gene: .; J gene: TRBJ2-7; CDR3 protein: CASSVGLGPFYEQYF; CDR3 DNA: TGTGCCAGCAGCGTAGGCTTAGGACCTTTCTACGAGCAGTACTTC
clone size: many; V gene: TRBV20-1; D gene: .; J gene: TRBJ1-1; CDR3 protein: CSPSDMNTEAFF; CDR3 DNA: TGCAGTCCCAGTGACATGAACACTGAAGCTTTCTTT
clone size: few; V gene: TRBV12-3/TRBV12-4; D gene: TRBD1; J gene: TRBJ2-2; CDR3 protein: CASYGQGSTGELFF; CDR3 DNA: TGTGCCAGCTATGGACAGGGGAGCACCGGGGAGCTGTTTTTT
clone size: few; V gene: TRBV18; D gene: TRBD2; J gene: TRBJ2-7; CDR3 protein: CASSPGWEGRYEQYF; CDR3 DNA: TGTGCCAGCTCACCAGGCTGGGAGGGCCGGTACGAGCAGTACTTC
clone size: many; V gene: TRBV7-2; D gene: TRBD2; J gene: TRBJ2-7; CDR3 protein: CASSSGTSDEQYF; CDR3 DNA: TGTGCCAGCAGTTCCGGGACTAGCGACGAGCAGTACTTC
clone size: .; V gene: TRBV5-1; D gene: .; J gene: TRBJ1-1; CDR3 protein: CASSGQGYGLNTEAFF; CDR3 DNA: TGCGCCAGCAGCGGTCAGGGCTATGGCTTGAACACTGAAGCTTTCTTT
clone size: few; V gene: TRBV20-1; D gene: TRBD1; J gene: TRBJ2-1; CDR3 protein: CSARRPGQVNNEQFF; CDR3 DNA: TGCAGTGCTAGACGACCGGGACAGGTAAACAATGAGCAGTTCTTC
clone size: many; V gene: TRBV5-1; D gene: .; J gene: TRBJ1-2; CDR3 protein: CASSLYEGNYGYTF; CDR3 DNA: TGCGCCAGCAGCTTGTACGAGGGTAACTATGGCTACACCTTC
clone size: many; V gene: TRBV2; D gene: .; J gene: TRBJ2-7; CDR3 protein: CAFSNPTGSGTREQYF; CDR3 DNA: TGTGCCTTCAGCAACCCAACGGGTAGCGGTACGAGAGAGCAGTACTTC
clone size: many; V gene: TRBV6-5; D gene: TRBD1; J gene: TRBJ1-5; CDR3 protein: CASSYRTGTNQPQHF; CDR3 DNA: TGTGCCAGCAGTTACCGGACAGGGACGAATCAGCCCCAGCATTTT
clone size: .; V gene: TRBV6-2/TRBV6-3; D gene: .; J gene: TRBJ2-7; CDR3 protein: CASSYSQKLYEQYF; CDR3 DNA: TGTGCCAGCAGTTACTCCCAGAAGCTCTACGAGCAGTACTTC
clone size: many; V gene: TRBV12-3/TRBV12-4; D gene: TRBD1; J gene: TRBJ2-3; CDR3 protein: CASSRPTGGAGTDTQYF; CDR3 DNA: TGTGCCAGCAGTCGTCCGACAGGGGGCGCCGGCACAGATACGCAGTATTTT
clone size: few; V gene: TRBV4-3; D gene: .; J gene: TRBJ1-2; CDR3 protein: CASSQDPGADGYTF; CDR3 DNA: TGCGCCAGCAGCCAAGATCCGGGGGCGGATGGCTACACCTTC
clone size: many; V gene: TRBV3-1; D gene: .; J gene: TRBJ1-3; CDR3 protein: CASSRQGNTIYF; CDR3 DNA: TGTGCCAGCAGCCGCCAGGGAAACACCATATATTTT
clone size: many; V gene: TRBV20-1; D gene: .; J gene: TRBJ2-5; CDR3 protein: CSAGAQYF; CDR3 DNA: TGCAGTGCAGGGGCCCAGTACTTC
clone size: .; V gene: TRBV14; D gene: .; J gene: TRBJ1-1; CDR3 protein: CASSQDRAGWGTEAFF; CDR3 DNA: TGTGCCAGCAGCCAAGATCGGGCAGGCTGGGGCACTGAAGCTTTCTTT
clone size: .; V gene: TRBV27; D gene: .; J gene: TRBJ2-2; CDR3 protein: CASSFVRGGGELFF; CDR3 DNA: TGTGCCAGCAGTTTCGTCAGGGGAGGCGGGGAGCTGTTTTTT
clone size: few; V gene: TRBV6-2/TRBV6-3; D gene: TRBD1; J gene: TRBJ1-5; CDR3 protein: CASSRPGQGAHSGQPQHF; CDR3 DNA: TGTGCCAGCAGTCGTCCGGGACAGGGGGCGCATTCGGGTCAGCCCCAGCATTTT
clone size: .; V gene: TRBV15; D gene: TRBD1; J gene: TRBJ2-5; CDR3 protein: CATSSFLDRVETQYF; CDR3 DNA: TGTGCCACCAGCTCTTTTCTGGACAGGGTAGAGACCCAGTACTTC
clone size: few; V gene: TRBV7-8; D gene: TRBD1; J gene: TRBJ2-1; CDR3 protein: CASSSPGQGNEQFF; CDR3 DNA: TGTGCCAGCAGCTCCCCGGGACAGGGAAATGAGCAGTTCTTC
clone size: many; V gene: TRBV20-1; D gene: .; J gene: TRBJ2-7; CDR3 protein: CSARVVGGSPYEQYF; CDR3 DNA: TGCAGTGCTAGAGTAGTCGGTGGGAGTCCCTACGAGCAGTACTTC
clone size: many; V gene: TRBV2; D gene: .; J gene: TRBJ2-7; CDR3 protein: CASSVYGYEQYF; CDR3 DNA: TGTGCCAGCAGTGTGTATGGCTACGAGCAGTACTTC
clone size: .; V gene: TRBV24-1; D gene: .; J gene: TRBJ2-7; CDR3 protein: CATSNAPHYEQYF; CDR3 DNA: TGTGCCACCAGTAACGCTCCGCACTACGAGCAGTACTTC
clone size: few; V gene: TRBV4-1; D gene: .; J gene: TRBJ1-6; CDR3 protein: CASSQDGAGGSPLHF; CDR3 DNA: TGCGCCAGCAGCCAGGACGGGGCTGGAGGTTCACCCCTCCACTTT
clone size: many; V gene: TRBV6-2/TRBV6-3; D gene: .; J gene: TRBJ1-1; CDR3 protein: CASSPPGRMNTEAFF; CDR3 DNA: TGTGCCAGCAGTCCCCCTGGCAGGATGAACACTGAAGCTTTCTTT
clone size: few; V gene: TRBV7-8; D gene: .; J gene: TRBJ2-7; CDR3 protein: CASSQFGTSSSYEQYF; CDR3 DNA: TGTGCCAGCAGCCAATTCGGGACGTCAAGCTCCTACGAGCAGTACTTC
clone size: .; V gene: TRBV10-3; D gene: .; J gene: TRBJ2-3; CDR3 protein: CATTGIAVRGGHTQYF; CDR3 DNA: TGTGCCACCACGGGAATAGCGGTCCGGGGTGGGCATACGCAGTATTTT
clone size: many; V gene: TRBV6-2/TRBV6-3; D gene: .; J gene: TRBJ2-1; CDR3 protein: CASSPASNSYNEQFF; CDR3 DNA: TGTGCCAGCAGTCCCGCGTCCAACTCCTACAATGAGCAGTTCTTC
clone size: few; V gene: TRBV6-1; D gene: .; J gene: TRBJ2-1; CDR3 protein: CASSDPGIFGNEQFF; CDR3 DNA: TGTGCCAGCAGCGATCCCGGGATTTTCGGGAATGAGCAGTTCTTC
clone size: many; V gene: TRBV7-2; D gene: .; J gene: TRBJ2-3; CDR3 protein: CASSPSGENTDTQYF; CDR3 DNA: TGTGCCAGCAGTCCCAGCGGAGAGAACACAGATACGCAGTATTTT
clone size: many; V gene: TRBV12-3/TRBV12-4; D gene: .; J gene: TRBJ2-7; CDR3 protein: CASRPTTDYEQYF; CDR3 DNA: TGTGCCAGCAGACCCACTACGGACTACGAGCAGTACTTC
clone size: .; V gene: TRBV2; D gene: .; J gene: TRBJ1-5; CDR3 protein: CASGGLLNQPQHF; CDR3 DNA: TGTGCCAGCGGGGGACTGCTAAATCAGCCCCAGCATTTT
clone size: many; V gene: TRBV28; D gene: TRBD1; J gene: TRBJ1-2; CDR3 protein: CASSLFGTGGLNYGYTF; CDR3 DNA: TGTGCCAGCAGTTTATTTGGGACAGGGGGACTTAACTATGGCTACACCTTC
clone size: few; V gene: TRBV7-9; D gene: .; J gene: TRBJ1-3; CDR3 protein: CASSLRLTSSGNTIYF; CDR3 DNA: TGTGCCAGCAGCTTAAGGTTGACGAGCTCTGGAAACACCATATATTTT
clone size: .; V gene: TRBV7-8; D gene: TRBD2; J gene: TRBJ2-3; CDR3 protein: CASSFWTSGDTQYF; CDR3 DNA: TGTGCCAGCAGCTTCTGGACTAGCGGGGATACGCAGTATTTT